The clone carrying this T cell receptor beta chain was counted between two and nine times. The antigen remains undetermined. The junction departs from the called germline gene at one end, perhaps through a read error. The data were produced by immunoSEQ multiplex PCR, yet TCRdb's version contains in-frame clones alone and is incomplete. The data show some 47,000 clones, 60% to 75% seen once. This entry comes from a study of vaccination effects on CD4 cells after COVID-19. CDR3 size: 15 residues. Germline V lookup: CDR1 SGHDN, CDR2 FVKESK. Investigators separated out CD4+ T cells once about eleven days of culture had passed. It was two doses of either the BNT162b2 or mRNA-1273 vaccine that participants received.

The specimen comprised CD4+ T cells from PBMCs cultured without peptide, sampled after COVID-19 vaccination. The rearrangement joins TRBV14 to TRBJ2-1; 9 nucleotides agree with TRBD2. This TCR derives from a human donor who received a COVID-19 vaccine. CDR3 region: CASSQLAGIPNVQFF. The CDR3, as DNA: TGTGCCAGCAGCCAACTAGCGGGGATACCTAATGTGCAGTTCTTC. Looking up the rest from reference TRBV14 and TRBJ2-1 gives the full variable domain: EAGVTQFPSHSVIEKGQTVTLRCDPISGHDNLYWYRRVMGKEIKFLLHFVKESKQDESGMPNNRFLAERTGGTYSTLKVQPAELEDSGVYFCASSQLAGIPNVQFFGPGTRLTVL.